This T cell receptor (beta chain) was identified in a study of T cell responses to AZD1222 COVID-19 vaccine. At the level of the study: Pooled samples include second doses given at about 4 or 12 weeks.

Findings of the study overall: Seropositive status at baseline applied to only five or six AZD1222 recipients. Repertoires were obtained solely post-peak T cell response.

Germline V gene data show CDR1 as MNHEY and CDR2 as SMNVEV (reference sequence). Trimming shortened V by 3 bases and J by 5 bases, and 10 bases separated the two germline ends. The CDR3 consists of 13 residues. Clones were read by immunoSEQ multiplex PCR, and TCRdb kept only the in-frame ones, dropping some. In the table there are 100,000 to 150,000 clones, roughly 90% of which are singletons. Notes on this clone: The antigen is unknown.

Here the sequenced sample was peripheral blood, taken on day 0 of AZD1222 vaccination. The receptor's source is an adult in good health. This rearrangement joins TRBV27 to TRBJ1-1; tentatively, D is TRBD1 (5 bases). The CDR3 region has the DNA TGTGCCAGCAGTTTTGGGGCTCCGACTGAAGCTTTCTTT. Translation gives CASSFGAPTEAFF.